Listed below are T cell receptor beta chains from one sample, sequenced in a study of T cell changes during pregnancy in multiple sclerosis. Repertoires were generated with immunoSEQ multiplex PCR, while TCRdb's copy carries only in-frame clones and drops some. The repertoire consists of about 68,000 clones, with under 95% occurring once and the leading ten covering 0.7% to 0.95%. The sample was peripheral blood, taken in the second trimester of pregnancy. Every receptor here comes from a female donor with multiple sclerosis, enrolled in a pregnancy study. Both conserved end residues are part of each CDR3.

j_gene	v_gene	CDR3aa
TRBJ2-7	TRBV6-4	CASSVDISYEQYF
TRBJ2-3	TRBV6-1	CASSEGLSGGLYTQYF
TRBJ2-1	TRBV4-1	CASSQEGRYEQFF
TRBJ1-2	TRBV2	CASNADRERNGYTF
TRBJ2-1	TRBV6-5	CASSYPSGARNEQFF
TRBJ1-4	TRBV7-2	CASSPTGRVGEKLFF
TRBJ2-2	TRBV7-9	CASSLLRGTGELFF
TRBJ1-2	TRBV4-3	CASSSEGGRRYGYTF
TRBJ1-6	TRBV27	CASSLFPTATGELDSPLHF
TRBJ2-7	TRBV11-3	CASSLEGRGFNEQYF